This is a list of T cell receptor beta chains from one sample in a study of blood T cell repertoires in COVID-19. Sequencing was performed with immunoSEQ multiplex PCR; in TCRdb, only in-frame clones are kept and a portion is missing. The table shows around 43,000 clones, with 80% occurring only once. Sequencing was performed on peripheral blood. The receptors were sampled from a man in his 70s with acute or convalescent COVID-19. Each CDR3 is given without its conserved first and last residue. The order of the fields is V gene, CDR3 protein.

V: TRBV6-5
CDR3: ASTRQGANTEAF

V: TRBV15
CDR3: ATSRVNRNYGYT

V: TRBV28
CDR3: ASSLGALNTEAF

V: TRBV2
CDR3: ASRGHDGYEQY

V: TRBV28
CDR3: ASSLSGTGVIYEQY

V: TRBV9
CDR3: ASSPSHQATGAGDTEAF

V: TRBV5-6
CDR3: ASSFGGPRSGYGYT

V: TRBV24-1
CDR3: ATSDPGQGNEQF

V: TRBV7-9
CDR3: ASSKFGQIEAF

V: TRBV27
CDR3: ASSPRGPRSDEQY

V: TRBV19
CDR3: ASSSRQGLLEQY

V: TRBV9
CDR3: ASSVGGARETQY

V: TRBV27
CDR3: ASSLIEVRTRSTDTQY

V: TRBV4-1
CDR3: ASRKMANRGQGVYGYT

V: TRBV27
CDR3: ASSEMRLAGQPQH

V: TRBV24-1
CDR3: ATSDGSLAGEQF

V: TRBV4-3
CDR3: ASSQDLLVQETQY

V: TRBV27
CDR3: ASSGRTGRLNTEAF

V: TRBV3-1/TRBV3-2
CDR3: ASSVKNYGYT

V: TRBV5-4
CDR3: ASSFTGRANYGYT

V: TRBV19
CDR3: ASLTDTNTEAF

V: TRBV7-9
CDR3: ASIGQGANEQY

V: TRBV5-5
CDR3: ASSRTGAINYGYT

V: TRBV19
CDR3: ASRYLTGGRQPQH